The present entry profiles one T cell receptor beta chain with its context. Its target is unknown. The sample comes from a study of cytomegalovirus exposure and HLA in healthy donors. Study results and limitations: Roughly uniform sequencing depth across donors was assumed, possibly incorrectly. TCR beta chain V- and J-gene trimming was linked, in a later analysis, to a missense variant in DCLRE1C.

The germline V gene has CDR1 SGHTA and CDR2 FQGNSA. Trimming took 0 bases from V and 5 from J, leaving 8 bases between them. The CDR3 has 14 residues. Primers: 60 Vbeta forward and 13 Jbeta reverse. Assay used: immunoSEQ multiplex PCR; TCRdb lists only in-frame clones, some missing. The sample shows roughly 100,000 clones, about 70% of them seen only once. The chain has TRBV7-2 and TRBJ1-5, with D hard to call. The sample consisted of PBMCs. The sequence came from a man aged 30 to 39 in good health and CMV-seronegative. CDR3 DNA: TGTGCCAGCAGCTTAGCCCTTCGGGATCAGCCCCAGCATTTT. Translated: CASSLALRDQPQHF.